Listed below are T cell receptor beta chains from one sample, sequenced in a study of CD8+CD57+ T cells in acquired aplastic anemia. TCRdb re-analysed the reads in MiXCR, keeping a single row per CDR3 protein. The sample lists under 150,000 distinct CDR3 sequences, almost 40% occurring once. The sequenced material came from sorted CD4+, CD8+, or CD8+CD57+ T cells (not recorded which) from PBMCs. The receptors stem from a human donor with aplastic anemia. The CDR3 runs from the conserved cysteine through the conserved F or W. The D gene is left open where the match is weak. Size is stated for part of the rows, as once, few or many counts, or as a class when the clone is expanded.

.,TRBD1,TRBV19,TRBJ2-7,CATGTGTEQYF,TGTGCCACCGGGACAGGGACCGAGCAGTACTTC
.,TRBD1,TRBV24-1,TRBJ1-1,CATSDGQGSQAFF,TGTGCCACCAGTGACGGACAGGGGTCTCAAGCTTTCTTT
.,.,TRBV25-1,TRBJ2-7,CASSGGPGIDEQYF,TGTGCCAGCAGTGGGGGACCGGGAATTGACGAGCAGTACTTC
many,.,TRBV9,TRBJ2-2,CASSVGWGVGGELFF,TGTGCCAGCAGCGTAGGTTGGGGGGTCGGCGGGGAGCTGTTTTTT
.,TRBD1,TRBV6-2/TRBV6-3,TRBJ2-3,CASSYKGGTGTQYF,TGTGCCAGCAGTTACAAGGGGGGGACAGGGACGCAGTATTTT
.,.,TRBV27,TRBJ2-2,CASSSLGGGELFF,TGTGCCAGCAGTTCCCTGGGGGGCGGGGAGCTGTTTTTT
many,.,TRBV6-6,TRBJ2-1,CASSYASGHEQFF,TGTGCCAGCAGTTACGCCTCGGGGCATGAGCAGTTCTTC
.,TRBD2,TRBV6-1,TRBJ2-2,CASSPREIGELFF,TGTGCCAGCAGTCCGCGGGAGATCGGGGAGCTGTTTTTT
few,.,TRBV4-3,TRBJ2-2,CASSQDIGTVNTGELFF,TGCGCCAGCAGCCAAGATATCGGGACGGTGAACACCGGGGAGCTGTTTTTT
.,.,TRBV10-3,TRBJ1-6,CAIGEGLGSPLHF,TGTGCCATCGGTGAGGGGCTTGGATCACCCCTCCACTTT
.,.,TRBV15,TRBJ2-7,CATSSHTLGIEQYF,TGTGCCACCAGCAGTCACACGCTGGGAATCGAGCAGTACTTC
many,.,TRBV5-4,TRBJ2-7,CASSLQAGPYEQYF,TGTGCCAGCAGCTTGCAGGCAGGCCCATACGAGCAGTACTTC
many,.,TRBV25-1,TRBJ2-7,CASSERGGSYEQYF,TGTGCCAGCAGTGAAAGGGGGGGCTCCTACGAGCAGTACTTC
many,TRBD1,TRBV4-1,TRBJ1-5,CASSQDQAGGRGQPQHF,TGCGCCAGCAGCCAAGATCAGGCAGGGGGACGGGGTCAGCCCCAGCATTTT
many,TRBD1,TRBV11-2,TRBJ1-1,CASSLGTGGAFF,TGTGCCAGCAGCTTAGGGACAGGGGGAGCTTTCTTT
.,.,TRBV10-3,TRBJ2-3,CAIMRSGRDTQYF,TGTGCCATCATGCGGAGTGGAAGGGATACGCAGTATTTT
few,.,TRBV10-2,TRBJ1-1,CASSPFRGNTEAFF,TGTGCCAGCAGCCCCTTCCGCGGGAACACTGAAGCTTTCTTT
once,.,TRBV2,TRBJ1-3,CASSELGTGTTIYF,TGTGCCAGCAGTGAACTGGGTACTGGAACCACCATATATTTT
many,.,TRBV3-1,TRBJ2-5,CASSPMTETQYF,TGTGCCAGCAGCCCCATGACAGAGACCCAGTACTTC
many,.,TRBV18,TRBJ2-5,CASSPTRETQYF,TGTGCCAGCTCACCGACAAGGGAGACCCAGTACTTC
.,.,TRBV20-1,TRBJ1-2,CSAFSRVPLGYTF,TGCAGTGCTTTCTCCAGGGTGCCACTTGGCTACACCTTC
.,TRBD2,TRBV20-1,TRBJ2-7,CSARDTSGNSYEQYF,TGCAGTGCTAGGGACACTAGCGGAAACTCCTACGAGCAGTACTTC
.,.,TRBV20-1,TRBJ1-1,CSARGGVGNTEAFF,TGCAGTGCTAGAGGAGGGGTGGGGAACACTGAAGCTTTCTTT
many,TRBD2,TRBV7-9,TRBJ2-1,CASSLGGGAYNEQFF,TGTGCCAGCAGCTTAGGCGGGGGGGCCTACAATGAGCAGTTCTTC
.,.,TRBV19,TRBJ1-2,CASKEQGWNTF,TGTGCCAGTAAAGAGCAGGGATGGAACACCTTC
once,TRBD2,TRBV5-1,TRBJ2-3,CASRRGGDTQYF,TGCGCCAGCAGACGGGGGGGAGATACGCAGTATTTT
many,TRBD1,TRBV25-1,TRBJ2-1,CASSPPGPDRDEQFF,TGTGCCAGCAGTCCCCCAGGGCCGGACAGGGATGAGCAGTTCTTC
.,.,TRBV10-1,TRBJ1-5,CASSVGGDQPQHF,TGCGCCAGCAGTGTAGGAGGGGATCAGCCCCAGCATTTT
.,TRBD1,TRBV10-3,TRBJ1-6,CAISEKQGDNSPLHF,TGTGCCATCAGTGAGAAACAGGGGGATAATTCACCCCTCCACTTT
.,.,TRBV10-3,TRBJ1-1,CAISESAAYTEAFF,TGTGCCATCAGTGAGTCGGCGGCTTACACTGAAGCTTTCTTT
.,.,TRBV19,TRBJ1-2,CASIQQGCSGYTF,TGTGCCAGTATTCAACAGGGTTGCAGTGGCTACACCTTC
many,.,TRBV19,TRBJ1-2,CASSHFRNRDGYTF,TGTGCCAGTAGCCATTTCCGGAACAGGGACGGCTACACCTTC
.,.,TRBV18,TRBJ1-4,CASSAKMGTNEKLFF,TGTGCCAGCTCAGCAAAGATGGGAACTAATGAAAAACTGTTTTTT
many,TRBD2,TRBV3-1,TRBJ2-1,CASSRLAGPYNEQFF,TGTGCCAGCAGCCGACTAGCGGGGCCCTACAATGAGCAGTTCTTC
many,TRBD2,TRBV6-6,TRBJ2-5,CASSPRGGLRETQYF,TGTGCCAGCAGCCCGCGGGGGGGCCTACGAGAGACCCAGTACTTC
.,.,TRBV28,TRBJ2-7,CASSPPGSSYEQYF,TGTGCCAGCAGCCCCCCGGGGTCCTCCTACGAGCAGTACTTC
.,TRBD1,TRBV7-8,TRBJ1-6,CASSLGTGTNLSPLHF,TGTGCCAGCAGCTTAGGGACAGGGACCAACCTATCACCCCTCCACTTT
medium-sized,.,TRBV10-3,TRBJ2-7,CAISESGEQYF,TGTGCCATCAGTGAGTCTGGGGAGCAGTACTTC
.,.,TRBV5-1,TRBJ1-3,CASSLGLTGSGNTIYF,TGCGCCAGCAGCTTGGGACTAACTGGCTCTGGAAACACCATATATTTT
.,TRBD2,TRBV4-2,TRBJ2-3,CASSLKPSSGVGIDTQYF,TGTGCCAGCAGCCTAAAGCCTTCGAGCGGGGTTGGAATAGATACGCAGTATTTT
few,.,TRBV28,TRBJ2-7,CASSLQYEQYF,TGTGCCAGCAGTTTACAATACGAGCAGTACTTC
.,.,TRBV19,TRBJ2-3,CASKSTDTQYF,TGTGCCAGTAAGAGCACAGATACGCAGTATTTT
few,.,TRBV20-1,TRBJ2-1,CSARDLRAEGPNEQFF,TGCAGTGCTAGAGATCTAAGGGCAGAGGGACCAAATGAGCAGTTCTTC
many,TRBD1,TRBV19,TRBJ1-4,CASSTPPGQVDEKLFF,TGTGCCAGTAGTACGCCTCCGGGACAGGTCGATGAAAAACTGTTTTTT
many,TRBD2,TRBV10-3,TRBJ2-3,CAISPGLAIAGADTQYF,TGTGCCATCAGCCCGGGACTAGCGATTGCCGGAGCAGATACGCAGTATTTT
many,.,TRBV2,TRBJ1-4,CASKVGQIEKLFF,TGTGCCAGCAAAGTTGGACAGATTGAAAAACTGTTTTTT
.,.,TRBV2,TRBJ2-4,CASRKGPSRNIQYF,TGTGCCAGTCGCAAGGGCCCTTCAAGAAACATTCAGTACTTC
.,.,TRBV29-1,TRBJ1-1,CSVTDRVDFGVDTEAFF,TGCAGCGTTACCGACCGGGTAGATTTTGGTGTGGACACTGAAGCTTTCTTT
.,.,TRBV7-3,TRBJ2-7,CASSFAGYEQYF,TGTGCCAGCAGTTTTGCCGGATACGAGCAGTACTTC
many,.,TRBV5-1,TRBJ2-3,CASSLDPGRIDTQYF,TGCGCCAGCAGCTTGGATCCAGGGAGAATAGATACGCAGTATTTT
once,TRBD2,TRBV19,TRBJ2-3,CASKQRGRDTQYF,TGTGCCAGTAAACAGCGGGGGCGGGATACGCAGTATTTT
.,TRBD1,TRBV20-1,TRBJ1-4,CSASRTGQLFF,TGCAGTGCCTCGAGGACAGGCCAACTGTTTTTT
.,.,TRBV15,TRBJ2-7,CATSRDSQGSDEQYF,TGTGCCACCAGCAGAGATTCCCAGGGATCCGACGAGCAGTACTTC
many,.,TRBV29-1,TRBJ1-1,CSVGRTRGTEAFF,TGCAGCGTTGGACGGACACGGGGCACTGAAGCTTTCTTT
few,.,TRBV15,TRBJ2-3,CATQRGQTTDTQYF,TGTGCCACCCAGAGGGGCCAGACTACAGATACGCAGTATTTT
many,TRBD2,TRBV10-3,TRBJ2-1,CAISESAGGLGEQFF,TGTGCCATCAGTGAGTCGGCGGGGGGGCTGGGTGAGCAGTTCTTC